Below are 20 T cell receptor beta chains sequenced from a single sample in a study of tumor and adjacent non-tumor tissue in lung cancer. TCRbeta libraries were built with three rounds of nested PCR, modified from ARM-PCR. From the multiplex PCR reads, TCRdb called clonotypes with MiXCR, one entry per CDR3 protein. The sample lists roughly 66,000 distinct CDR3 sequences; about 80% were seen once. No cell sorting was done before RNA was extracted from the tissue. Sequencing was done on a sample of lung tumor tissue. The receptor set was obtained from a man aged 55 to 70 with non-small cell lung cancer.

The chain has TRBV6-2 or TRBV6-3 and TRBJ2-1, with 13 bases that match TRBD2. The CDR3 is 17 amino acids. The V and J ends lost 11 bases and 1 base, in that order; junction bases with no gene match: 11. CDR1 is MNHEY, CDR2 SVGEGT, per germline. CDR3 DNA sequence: TGTGCCCGTAGGCTGGGACTAGCGGGACTTTCCTACAATGAGCAGTTCTTC. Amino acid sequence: CARRLGLAGLSYNEQFF.

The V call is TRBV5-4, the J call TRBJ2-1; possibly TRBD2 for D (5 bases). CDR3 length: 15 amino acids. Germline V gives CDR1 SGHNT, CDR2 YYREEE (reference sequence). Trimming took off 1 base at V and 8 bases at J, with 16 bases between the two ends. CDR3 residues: CASSLTGIQADEQFF. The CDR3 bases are TGTGCCAGCAGCTTGACCGGGATCCAGGCGGATGAGCAGTTCTTC. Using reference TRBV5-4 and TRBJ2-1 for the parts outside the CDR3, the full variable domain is ETGVTQSPTHLIKTRGQQVTLRCSSQSGHNTVSWYQQALGQGPQFIFQYYREEENGRGNFPPRFSGLQFPNYSSELNVNALELDDSALYLCASSLTGIQADEQFFGPGTRLTVL.

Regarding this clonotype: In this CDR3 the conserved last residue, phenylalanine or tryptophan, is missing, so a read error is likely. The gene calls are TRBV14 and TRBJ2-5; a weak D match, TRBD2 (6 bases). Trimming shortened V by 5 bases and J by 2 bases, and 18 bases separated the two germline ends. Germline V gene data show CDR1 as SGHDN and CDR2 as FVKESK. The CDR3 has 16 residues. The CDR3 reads CASSCWTGGMQETQYL. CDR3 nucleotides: TGTGCCAGCAGCTGCTGGACTGGCGGGATGCAAGAGACCCAGTACCTC.

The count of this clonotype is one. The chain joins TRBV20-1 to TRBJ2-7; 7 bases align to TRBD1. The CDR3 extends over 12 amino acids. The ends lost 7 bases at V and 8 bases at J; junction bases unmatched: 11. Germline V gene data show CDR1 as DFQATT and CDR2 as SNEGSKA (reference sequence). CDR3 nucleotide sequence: TGCAGTGTGAGGGACAGACCTGACAAGCAGTACTTC. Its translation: CSVRDRPDKQYF.

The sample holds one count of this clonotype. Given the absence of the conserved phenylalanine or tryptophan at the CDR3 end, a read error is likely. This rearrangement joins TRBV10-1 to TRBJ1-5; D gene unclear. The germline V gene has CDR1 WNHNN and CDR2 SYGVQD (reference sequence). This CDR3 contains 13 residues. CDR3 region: CASSRAGNQPQHL. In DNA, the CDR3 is TGCGCCAGCAGTCGGGCGGGTAATCAACCCCAGCATTTG.

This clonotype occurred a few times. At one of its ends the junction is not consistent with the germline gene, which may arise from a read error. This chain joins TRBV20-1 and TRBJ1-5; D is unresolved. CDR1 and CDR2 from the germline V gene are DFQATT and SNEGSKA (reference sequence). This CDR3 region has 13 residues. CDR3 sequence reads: CSDDQSSNQPQHF. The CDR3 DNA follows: TGCAGTGATGACCAATCTAGCAATCAGCCACAGCATTTT.

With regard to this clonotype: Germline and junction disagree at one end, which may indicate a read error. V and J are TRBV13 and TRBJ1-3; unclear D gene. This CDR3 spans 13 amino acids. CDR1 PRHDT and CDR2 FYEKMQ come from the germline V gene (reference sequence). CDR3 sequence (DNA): TGTGCCAGCAGCCTACTCGGAGGAAACTCCATATATTTT. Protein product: CASSLLGGNSIYF.

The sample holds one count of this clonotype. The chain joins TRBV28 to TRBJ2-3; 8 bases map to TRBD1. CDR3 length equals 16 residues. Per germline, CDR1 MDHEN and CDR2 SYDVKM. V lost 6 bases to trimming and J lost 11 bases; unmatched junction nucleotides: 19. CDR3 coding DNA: TGTGCCAGCAGGGAACAGGGGGTCTGGTTCTCAAATATGCAGTATTTT. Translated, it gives CASREQGVWFSNMQYF.

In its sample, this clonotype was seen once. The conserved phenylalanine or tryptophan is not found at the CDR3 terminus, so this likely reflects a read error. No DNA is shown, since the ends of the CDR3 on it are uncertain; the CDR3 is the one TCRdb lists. The CDR3 spells CSVFFAGPGTGELLI. The V and J genes are TRBV29-1 and TRBJ2-2; the table's D call, TRBD1, has no DNA check behind it. The CDR3 totals 15 residues, both ends included. Per germline, CDR1 SQVTM and CDR2 ANQGSEA.

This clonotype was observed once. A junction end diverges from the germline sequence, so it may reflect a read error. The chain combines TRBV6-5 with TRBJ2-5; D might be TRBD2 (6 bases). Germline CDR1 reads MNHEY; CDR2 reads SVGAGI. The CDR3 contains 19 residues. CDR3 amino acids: CASGYSSVNGEEYQETQYF. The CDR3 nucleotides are TGTGCCAGCGGTTACTCTTCGGTGAACGGGGAGGAGTACCAAGAGACCCAGTACTTC.

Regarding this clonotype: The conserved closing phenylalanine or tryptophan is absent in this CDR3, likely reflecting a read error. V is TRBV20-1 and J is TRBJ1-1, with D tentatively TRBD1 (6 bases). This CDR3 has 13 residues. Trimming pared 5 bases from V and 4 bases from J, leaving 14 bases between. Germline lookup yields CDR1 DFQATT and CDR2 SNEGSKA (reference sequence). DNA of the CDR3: TGCAGTGCTCGTACAGGGCGTAGCACTGAAGCTTTCATT. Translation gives CSARTGRSTEAFI.

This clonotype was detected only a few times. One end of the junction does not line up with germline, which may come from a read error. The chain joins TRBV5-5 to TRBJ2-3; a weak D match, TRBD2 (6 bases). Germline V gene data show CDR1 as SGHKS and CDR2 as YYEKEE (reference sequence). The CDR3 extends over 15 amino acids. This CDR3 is CDSRRWGERKDKKYF. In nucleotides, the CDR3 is TGTGACAGCAGAAGGTGGGGGGAGAGGAAAGATAAGAAGTATTTT.

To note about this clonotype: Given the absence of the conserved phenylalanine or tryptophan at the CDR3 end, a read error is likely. CDR3 in amino acids: CTSRTDKTRSYNEQFL. The DNA for the CDR3 is TGTACCAGCAGAACTGACAAGACTCGCTCCTACAATGAGCAGTTCTTA. V and J are TRBV6-2 or TRBV6-3 and TRBJ2-1, with unresolved D. Germline lookup yields CDR1 MNHEY and CDR2 SVGEGT. This CDR3 is built from 16 residues.

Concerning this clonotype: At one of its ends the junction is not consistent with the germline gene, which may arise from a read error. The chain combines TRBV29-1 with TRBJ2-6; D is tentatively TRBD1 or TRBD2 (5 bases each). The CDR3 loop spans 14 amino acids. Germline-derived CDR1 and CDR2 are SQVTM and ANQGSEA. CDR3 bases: TGTAGCGTTGATTTGGGGGAAGAGGCCAACGTCCTGACTTTC. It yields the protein CSVDLGEEANVLTF.

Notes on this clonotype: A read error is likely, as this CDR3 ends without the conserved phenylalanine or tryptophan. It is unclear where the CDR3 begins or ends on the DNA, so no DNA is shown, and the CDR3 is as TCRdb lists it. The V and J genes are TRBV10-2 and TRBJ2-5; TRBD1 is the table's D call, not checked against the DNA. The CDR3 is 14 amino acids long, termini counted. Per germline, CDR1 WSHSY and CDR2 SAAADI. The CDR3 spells CTSKSGQATATEYI.

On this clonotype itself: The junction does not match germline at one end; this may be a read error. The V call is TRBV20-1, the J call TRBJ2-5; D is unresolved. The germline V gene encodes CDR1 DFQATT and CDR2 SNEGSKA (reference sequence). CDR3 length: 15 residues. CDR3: CCAREHGSYQETQYF. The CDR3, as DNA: TGCTGTGCTAGAGAGCATGGGTCCTACCAAGAGACCCAGTATTTC.

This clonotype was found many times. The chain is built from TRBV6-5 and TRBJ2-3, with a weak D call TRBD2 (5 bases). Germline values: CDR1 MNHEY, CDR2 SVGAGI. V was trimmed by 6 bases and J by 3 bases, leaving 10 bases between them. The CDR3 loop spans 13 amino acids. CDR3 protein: CASRRGMTDTQYF. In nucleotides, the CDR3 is TGTGCCAGCAGGCGAGGGATGACAGATACGCAGTATTTT.

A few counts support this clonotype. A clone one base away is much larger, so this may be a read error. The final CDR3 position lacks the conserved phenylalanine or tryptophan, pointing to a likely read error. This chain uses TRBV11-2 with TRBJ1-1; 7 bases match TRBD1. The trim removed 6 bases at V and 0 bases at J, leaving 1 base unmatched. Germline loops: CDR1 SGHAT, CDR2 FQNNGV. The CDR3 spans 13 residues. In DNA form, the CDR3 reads TGTGCCAGCAGGGGACAGATGAACACTGAAGCTTTCCTT. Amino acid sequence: CASRGQMNTEAFL.

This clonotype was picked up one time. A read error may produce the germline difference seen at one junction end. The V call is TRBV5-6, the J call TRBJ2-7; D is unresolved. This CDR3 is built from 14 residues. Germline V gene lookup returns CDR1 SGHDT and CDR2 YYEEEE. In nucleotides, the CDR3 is TGTACCAGCAGCTTGTCATTAACAGCCTACGAGCAGTACTTT. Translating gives CTSSLSLTAYEQYF.

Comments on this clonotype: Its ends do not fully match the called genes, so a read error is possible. CDR3 residues: CVSQLGGMNTEAFF. CDR3 DNA sequence: TGTGTCAGCCAGTTAGGTGGGATGAACACTGAAGCTTTCTTT. The rearrangement links TRBV6-5 to TRBJ1-1; the D is unclear. This CDR3 has 14 amino acids. Looked up from germline, CDR1 is MNHEY and CDR2 is SVGAGI.